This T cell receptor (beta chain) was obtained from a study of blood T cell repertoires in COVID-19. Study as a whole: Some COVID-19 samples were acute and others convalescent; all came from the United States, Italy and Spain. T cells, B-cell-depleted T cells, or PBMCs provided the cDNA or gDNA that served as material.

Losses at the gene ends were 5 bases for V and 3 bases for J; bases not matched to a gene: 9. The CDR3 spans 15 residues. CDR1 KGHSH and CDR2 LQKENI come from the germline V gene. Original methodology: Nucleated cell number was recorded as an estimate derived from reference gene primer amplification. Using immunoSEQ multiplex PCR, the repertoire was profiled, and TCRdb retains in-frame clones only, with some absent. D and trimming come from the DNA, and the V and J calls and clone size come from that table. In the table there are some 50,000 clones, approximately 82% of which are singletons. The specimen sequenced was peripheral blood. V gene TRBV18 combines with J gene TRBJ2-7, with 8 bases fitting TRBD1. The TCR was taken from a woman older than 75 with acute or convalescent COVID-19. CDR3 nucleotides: TGTGCCAGCTCAAACGACAGGGGAGTGTACTACGAGCAGTACTTC. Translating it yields CASSNDRGVYYEQYF.